Listed here is a single T cell receptor (beta chain). What it binds is not known. 13 Jbeta primers and 60 Vbeta primers were used for the PCR. TCRdb's table, derived via immunoSEQ multiplex PCR, lists solely in-frame clones and lacks some. The sample lists some 110,000 clones; around 75% were seen once. These data originate in a study of cytomegalovirus exposure and HLA in healthy donors. Study observations and caveats: Altogether, about 160 TCR beta chains were recorded as cytomegalovirus-associated. In a later analysis, HLA-associated beta chains showed higher expansion and lower generation probabilities than comparable chains. In vitro work confirmed that a few CMV-associated chains recognize CMV antigens. HLA alleles were associated with 15,000 to 20,000 TCR beta sequences in a later analysis at 0.05 false discovery rate.

The CDR3 covers 15 residues. After removal of 0 bases from V and 2 bases from J, the junction contained 4 bases not matched to a gene. Germline loops: CDR1 SGHNT, CDR2 YYREEE (reference sequence). The sequencing sample was made of PBMCs. The chain couples TRBV5-4 to TRBJ2-5, with 7 nucleotides matching TRBD2. This sequence originates from a man aged 25 to 40 in good health and CMV-seronegative. The CDR3 DNA reads TGTGCCAGCAGCTTGGAACTAGCGCGTCAAGAGACCCAGTACTTC. It encodes CASSLELARQETQYF.